The 8 T cell receptor beta chains below come from one sample, sequenced in a study of T cell changes during pregnancy in multiple sclerosis (dated 2019 in TCRdb). The protocol used for the library was the immunoSEQ multiplex PCR assay. TCRdb carries this immuneACCESS record with in-frame sequences only. Its versions omit some clonotypes, under half of them owing to an unresolved V gene in the studies checked, with the rest unexplained. Recorded for this sample are some 60,000 clones; around 90% of them occurred a single time. 0.8% to 1% of the sample rests with the top ten. Sequences were derived from peripheral blood, sampled before pregnancy. The receptor source for this set is a female donor with multiple sclerosis, enrolled in a pregnancy study.

The chain recombines TRBV7-9 with TRBJ1-2; the match to TRBD1 covers 8 bases. There are 14 residues in the CDR3. Trimming cost V 4 bases and J 3 bases; bases outside gene matches: 4. Germline V gives CDR1 SEHNR, CDR2 FQNEAQ (reference sequence). The CDR3, as DNA: TGTGCCAGCAGCTCTCCGGACAGGGACTATGGCTACACCTTC. Its protein product is CASSSPDRDYGYTF.

The V gene is TRBV5-1, the J gene TRBJ1-4, with 7 bases that match TRBD1. Germline V CDR1 and CDR2: SGHRS, YFSETQ. With V trimmed by 0 bases and J by 0 bases, 11 bases remained unmatched. The length of the CDR3 is 19 residues. CDR3 residues: CASSLGTQRQGATNEKLFF. The CDR3 region has the DNA TGCGCCAGCAGCTTGGGAACCCAGAGACAGGGAGCAACTAATGAAAAACTGTTTTTT.

The gene calls are TRBV4-3 and TRBJ2-3, with 7 bases identical to TRBD2. V was clipped by 4 bases and J by 3 bases; unmatched bases: 4. Germline V gene sequence: CDR1 LGHNA, CDR2 YSLEER. There are 14 residues in the CDR3. The CDR3 region is CASSREGRTDTQYF. CDR3 bases: TGCGCCAGCAGCCGGGAGGGGCGGACAGATACGCAGTATTTT.

This chain uses TRBV7-3 with TRBJ2-2; D call uncertain. The CDR3 totals 14 residues. V was clipped by 3 bases and J by 5 bases, with 10 bases between them. Germline V gene sequence: CDR1 SGHTA, CDR2 FQGTGA. CDR3 loop: CASSFYRETGELFF. The DNA of the CDR3 is TGTGCCAGCAGCTTCTATCGAGAGACCGGGGAGCTGTTTTTT. The full variable domain, in which reference TRBV7-3 and TRBJ2-2 provide the parts outside the CDR3, is GAGVSQTPSNKVTEKGKYVELRCDPISGHTALYWYRQSLGQGPEFLIYFQGTGAADDSGLPNDRFFAVRPEGSVSTLKIQRTERGDSAVYLCASSFYRETGELFFGEGSRLTVL.

V is TRBV2 and J is TRBJ1-6, with D possibly TRBD1 on 6 matching bases. Trimming removed 7 bases at V and 5 bases at J, with 18 bases between. Germline V gene sequence: CDR1 SNHLY, CDR2 FYNNEI. CDR3 length equals 16 residues. The CDR3 DNA follows: TGTGCCAGCACTCAGCGGGGCAGGGGAAATAATTCACCCCTCCACTTT. Encoded protein: CASTQRGRGNNSPLHF.

The rearrangement links TRBV19 to TRBJ1-1, with D maybe TRBD1 (6 bases). The length of the CDR3 is 16 residues. Trimming took off 5 bases at V and 5 bases at J, with 21 bases between the two ends. CDR1 is LNHDA and CDR2 is SQIVND in the germline V gene (reference sequence). The CDR3 bases are TGTGCCAGTAGTCCGCTGGTGGGCAGGGGTTTTACTGAAGCTTTCTTT. Residues: CASSPLVGRGFTEAFF.

The chain has TRBV7-2 and TRBJ2-5; D might be TRBD2 (6 bases). Deletions cut 2 bases from V and 5 bases from J, with 6 bases between. In germline, CDR1 is SGHTA, CDR2 FQGNSA. This CDR3 contains 12 residues. CDR3 residues: CASSLSGETQYF. The CDR3 DNA sequence: TGTGCCAGCAGCTTAAGCGGGGAGACCCAGTACTTC. Supplemented by reference TRBV7-2 and TRBJ2-5, the full variable domain reads GAGVSQSPSNKVTEKGKDVELRCDPISGHTALYWYRQSLGQGLEFLIYFQGNSAPDKSGLPSDRFSAERTGGSVSTLTIQRTQQEDSAVYLCASSLSGETQYFGPGTRLLVL.

The chain uses TRBV12-5 and TRBJ1-1, with 7 bases fitting TRBD1. V lost 2 bases and J lost 2; bases outside the gene matches: 5. The CDR3 contains 15 residues. The germline V gene encodes CDR1 LGHNT and CDR2 FRNRAP. Written as DNA, the CDR3 is TGTGCTAGTGGTTTGTGGACAGGAGCAAACACTGAAGCTTTCTTT. Its protein product is CASGLWTGANTEAFF.